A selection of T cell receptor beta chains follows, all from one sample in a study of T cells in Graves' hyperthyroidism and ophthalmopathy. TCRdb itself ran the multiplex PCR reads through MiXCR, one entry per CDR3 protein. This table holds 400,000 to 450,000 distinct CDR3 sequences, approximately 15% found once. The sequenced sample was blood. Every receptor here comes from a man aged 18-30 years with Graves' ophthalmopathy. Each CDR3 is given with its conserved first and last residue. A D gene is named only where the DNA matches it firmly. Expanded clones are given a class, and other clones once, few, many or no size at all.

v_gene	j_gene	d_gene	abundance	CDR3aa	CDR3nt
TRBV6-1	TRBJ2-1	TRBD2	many	CASAEWGGYNEQFF	TGTGCCAGCGCTGAGTGGGGGGGATACAATGAGCAGTTCTTC
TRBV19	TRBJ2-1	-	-	CASSGLWSKENEQFF	TGTGCCAGTAGTGGGCTGTGGTCTAAAGAAAATGAGCAGTTCTTC
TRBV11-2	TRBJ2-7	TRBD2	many	CASKRLAGSYEQYF	TGTGCCAGCAAGCGACTAGCGGGCTCCTACGAGCAGTACTTC
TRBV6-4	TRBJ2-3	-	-	CASSAHTDTQYF	TGTGCCAGCAGTGCCCACACAGATACGCAGTATTTT
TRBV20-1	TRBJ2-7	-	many	CSAINRDFSTYEQYF	TGCAGTGCTATTAACCGGGACTTCTCTACCTACGAGCAGTACTTC
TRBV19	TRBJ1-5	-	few	CASSPGASNQPQHF	TGTGCCAGTAGTCCGGGGGCGAGCAATCAGCCCCAGCATTTT
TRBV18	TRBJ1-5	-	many	CASSKQALGNQPQHF	TGTGCCAGCTCAAAACAGGCTCTGGGCAATCAGCCCCAGCATTTT
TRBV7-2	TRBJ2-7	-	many	CASSLWDLAEQYF	TGTGCCAGCAGCTTATGGGACCTTGCCGAGCAGTACTTC
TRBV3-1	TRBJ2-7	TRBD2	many	CASSQGSGGAYEQYF	TGTGCCAGCAGCCAAGGCAGCGGGGGGGCCTACGAGCAGTACTTC
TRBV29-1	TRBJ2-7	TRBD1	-	CSGQTGGGYEQYF	TGCAGCGGCCAGACAGGGGGCGGTTACGAGCAGTACTTC
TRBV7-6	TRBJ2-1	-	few	CASSRRWLDYNEQFF	TGTGCCAGCAGCCGAAGATGGCTAGATTACAATGAGCAGTTCTTC
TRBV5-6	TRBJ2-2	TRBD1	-	CASSLTGAYTGELFF	TGTGCCAGCAGCTTGACAGGGGCGTACACCGGGGAGCTGTTTTTT
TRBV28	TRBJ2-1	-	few	CASSYTGSNNEQFF	TGTGCCAGCAGTTATACAGGGAGTAACAATGAGCAGTTCTTC
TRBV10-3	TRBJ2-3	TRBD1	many	CAIQVQGAEDTQYF	TGTGCCATTCAAGTACAGGGGGCAGAAGATACGCAGTATTTT
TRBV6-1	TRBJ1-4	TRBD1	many	CASTRTGGAEEKLFF	TGTGCCAGCACGAGGACAGGGGGCGCGGAAGAAAAACTGTTTTTT
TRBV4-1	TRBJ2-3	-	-	CASSQYPITDTQYF	TGCGCCAGCAGCCAATACCCGATCACAGATACGCAGTATTTT
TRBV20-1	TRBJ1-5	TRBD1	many	CSAEDRWTKYSNQPQHF	TGCAGTGCCGAGGACAGGTGGACTAAATATAGCAATCAGCCCCAGCATTTT